Below are 28 T cell receptor beta chains sequenced from a single sample in a study of identical twins. TCRdb re-called the 5' RACE reads through MiXCR, storing one row per CDR3 protein. The sample comprises around 370,000 distinct CDR3 sequences, roughly 9% of which are singletons, and 8% to 10% rests with the top ten. Material: naive T cells sorted from blood. The origin of the receptors is a woman between 50 and 59 years old in good health.

J is TRBJ2-1 and V is TRBV24-1, with D hard to call. CDR3 size: 15 residues. Per the germline V gene, CDR1 is KGHDR and CDR2 is SFDVKD. V was trimmed by 0 bases and J by 5 bases, leaving 10 bases between them. The CDR3 coding sequence is TGTGCCACCAGTGATTTGCAAGCGCTAGACAATGAGCAGTTCTTC. This gives the protein CATSDLQALDNEQFF.

This clonotype was observed many times. The CDR3 region has the DNA TGTGCCAGCAGCTTAAATGGCGGGAGGGCGGTAGAGCAGTTCTTC. Its translation is CASSLNGGRAVEQFF. The rearrangement joins TRBV11-2 to TRBJ2-1, with 9 bases matching TRBD2. Germline loops: CDR1 SGHAT, CDR2 FQNNGV. The CDR3 spans 15 residues. The J segment lost 10 bases and the V segment lost 2 bases, leaving 9 bases of the junction unmatched.

Points on this clonotype: At one of its ends the junction is not consistent with the germline gene, which may arise from a read error. This rearrangement joins TRBV6-6 to TRBJ2-7; perhaps TRBD2 as D (6 bases). The CDR3 covers 15 residues. From germline, CDR1 is MNHNY and CDR2 SVGAGI (reference sequence). The CDR3 sequence is CASSPQNRGKDDQYF. The DNA of the CDR3 is TGTGCCAGCAGTCCCCAAAACCGGGGGAAGGACGACCAGTACTTC.

This clonotype has at least ten counts. The chain is built from TRBV12-3 or TRBV12-4 and TRBJ1-4; possible D gene TRBD1, 5 bases. V was clipped by 6 bases and J by 3 bases, with 14 bases between them. The CDR3 is 15 amino acids. The CDR3 DNA reads as TGTGCCAGCAGCCCTACCGGGGCGGCTAATGAAAAACTGTTTTTT. Translating gives CASSPTGAANEKLFF.

The chain has TRBV3-1 and TRBJ2-7; D possibly corresponds to TRBD1 (6 bases). CDR3 length: 12 residues. From germline, CDR1 is LGHDT and CDR2 YNNKEL (reference sequence). The V end was cut by 4 bases, the J end by 9 bases, with 13 bases between. CDR3 bases: TGTGCCAGCAGCCCTTTACAGGGCAGGCAGTACTTC. Its protein is CASSPLQGRQYF.

This clonotype appeared many times. J is TRBJ2-1 and V is TRBV5-1; 9 bases match TRBD1. There are 16 residues in the CDR3. Looked up from germline, CDR1 is SGHRS and CDR2 is YFSETQ. Trimming took 5 bases from V and 9 from J; bases not matched to a gene: 15. The CDR3 region is CASSRRPGQGFVEQFF. The CDR3 nucleotides are TGCGCCAGCAGTCGTCGACCGGGACAGGGATTTGTTGAGCAGTTCTTC.

The chain combines TRBV3-1 with TRBJ2-3; D call uncertain. Deletions cut 4 bases from V and 7 bases from J, with 6 bases between. This CDR3 is built from 11 residues. Germline CDR1 reads LGHDT; CDR2 reads YNNKEL (reference sequence). DNA for the CDR3: TGTGCCAGCAGCCTAGATAATACGCAGTATTTT. This gives the protein CASSLDNTQYF.

This clonotype was counted many times. The chain links TRBV20-1 to TRBJ2-3, with TRBD2 as a possible D gene (5 bases). Germline V gene lookup returns CDR1 DFQATT and CDR2 SNEGSKA (reference sequence). This CDR3 has 12 residues. Trimming left V 3 bases short and J 1 base short, with 5 bases between. DNA for the CDR3: TGCAGTGCTAGCGGGGGCACAGATACGCAGTATTTT. Translation gives CSASGGTDTQYF.

This clonotype was counted a few times. The genes are TRBV2 and TRBJ2-7, with a weak D call TRBD1 (7 bases). This CDR3 comprises 15 residues. Trimming stripped 5 bases from V and 0 bases from J, with 14 bases between. From germline, CDR1 is SNHLY and CDR2 FYNNEI. The CDR3 protein is CASSRPGGSSYEQYV. The CDR3 bases are TGTGCCAGCAGTCGCCCAGGGGGGAGCTCCTACGAGCAGTACGTC.

This chain links TRBV19 with TRBJ1-3; 8 bases match TRBD1. Germline loops: CDR1 LNHDA, CDR2 SQIVND (reference sequence). The trim removed 4 bases at V and 4 bases at J, leaving 9 bases unmatched. The CDR3 consists of 16 residues. The CDR3 spells CASSTGGTGSGNTIYF. CDR3 bases: TGTGCCAGTAGTACCGGAGGGACAGGCAGCGGAAACACCATATATTTT.

The CDR3 sequence: CASRGRTSGSADTQYF. CDR3 coding DNA: TGCGCCAGCAGGGGTCGGACTAGCGGGAGTGCAGATACGCAGTATTTT. The chain carries TRBV5-1 and TRBJ2-3; 13 positions match TRBD2. V trimming: 5 bases; J trimming: 4 bases; junction bases outside the gene matches: 7. This CDR3 contains 16 residues. In germline, CDR1 is SGHRS, CDR2 YFSETQ.

This clonotype has a count of ten or more. This rearrangement joins TRBV29-1 to TRBJ1-1; TRBD1 is a possible D gene (6 bases). The CDR3 is 11 amino acids. Germline V lookup: CDR1 SQVTM, CDR2 ANQGSEA. CDR3 loop: CSSSGDTEAFF. In DNA, the CDR3 is TGCAGTTCCTCAGGGGACACTGAAGCTTTCTTT.

This clonotype was counted at least ten times. The V gene is TRBV29-1, the J gene TRBJ2-5, with 9 bases fitting TRBD1. The V and J ends lost 7 bases and 5 bases, in that order; junction bases with no gene match: 8. This CDR3 has 13 residues. Germline loops: CDR1 SQVTM, CDR2 ANQGSEA. This chain's CDR3 is CSAPGQGGETQYF. CDR3 nucleotide sequence: TGCAGCGCACCGGGACAGGGAGGGGAGACCCAGTACTTC.

This clonotype was recorded many times. In nucleotides, the CDR3 is TGTGCCAGCAGCTTGGCCCAGAGCTCCTACAATGAGCAGTTCTTC. Encoded protein: CASSLAQSSYNEQFF. The chain recombines TRBV5-4 with TRBJ2-1; D not certain. The CDR3 is 15 amino acids. Per the germline V gene, CDR1 is SGHNT and CDR2 is YYREEE (reference sequence). V was cut by 0 bases and J by 0 bases, with 7 bases left in between.

The genes are TRBV27 and TRBJ2-5, with TRBD1 matching 12 bases. CDR1 MNHEY and CDR2 SMNVEV come from the germline V gene (reference sequence). CDR3 length equals 15 residues. V lost 5 bases to trimming and J lost 5 bases; unmatched junction nucleotides: 6. CDR3 protein: CASSDRDRGLETQYF. The DNA of the CDR3 is TGTGCCAGCAGTGACAGGGACAGGGGGCTGGAGACCCAGTACTTC.

CDR3 residues: CASSHGEGQNTGELFF. The CDR3 nucleotides read TGTGCCAGCAGCCACGGGGAGGGACAGAACACCGGGGAGCTGTTTTTT. V gene TRBV6-1 combines with J gene TRBJ2-2; perhaps TRBD2 as D (7 bases). CDR3 length: 16 residues. V was trimmed by 6 bases and J by 1 base, leaving 15 bases between them. Germline values: CDR1 MNHNS, CDR2 SASEGT.

The rearrangement links TRBV5-1 to TRBJ2-5, with 10 positions matching TRBD1. The J segment lost 3 bases and the V segment lost 7 bases, leaving 3 bases of the junction unmatched. This CDR3 comprises 13 residues. Germline V lookup: CDR1 SGHRS, CDR2 YFSETQ. In nucleotides, the CDR3 is TGCGCCAGCCGACAGGGGGCTGAAGAGACCCAGTACTTC. Translating gives CASRQGAEETQYF.

This clonotype was counted only a few times. The chain links TRBV9 to TRBJ1-1, with 11 positions matching TRBD1. Germline V lookup: CDR1 SGDLS, CDR2 YYNGEE. This CDR3 is 18 amino acids long. Trimming removed 3 bases from V and 0 bases from J; junction bases left unmatched: 10. CDR3 in amino acids: CASSAHGQGAFMNTEAFF. The CDR3 bases are TGTGCCAGCAGCGCCCATGGACAGGGGGCTTTCATGAACACTGAAGCTTTCTTT.

This clonotype was counted many times. The J gene is TRBJ2-1, the V gene TRBV5-1; TRBD1 matches at 9 bases. With 4 bases clipped from V and 10 bases from J, the junction kept 3 bases outside the gene matches. The CDR3 covers 12 residues. CDR1 and CDR2 (germline): SGHRS, YFSETQ. This CDR3 is CASSRQGVEQFF. The CDR3 bases are TGCGCCAGCAGCCGACAGGGGGTCGAGCAGTTCTTC.

The chain uses TRBV5-1 and TRBJ2-1; the match to TRBD1 covers 8 bases. The length of the CDR3 is 15 residues. The V gene end was trimmed by 2 bases and the J gene end by 5 bases; junction bases not matched to a gene: 6. CDR1 and CDR2 (germline): SGHRS, YFSETQ. The CDR3 DNA reads as TGCGCCAGCAGCTTCGCCCAGGGGGCCAACAATGAGCAGTTCTTC. This gives the protein CASSFAQGANNEQFF.

The chain combines TRBV24-1 with TRBJ2-1; 11 nucleotides align to TRBD2. This CDR3 is 15 amino acids long. From germline, CDR1 is KGHDR and CDR2 SFDVKD. V was pared by 3 bases and J by 5 bases, with 2 bases of the junction left unmatched. The CDR3 protein is CATSDRTSGHNEQFF. The CDR3 region has the DNA TGTGCCACCAGTGATCGGACTAGCGGGCACAATGAGCAGTTCTTC.

This clonotype occurred many times. The chain employs TRBV7-9 and TRBJ2-7; D remains ambiguous. The CDR3 has 14 amino acids. Trimming stripped 4 bases from V and 3 bases from J, with 13 bases between. Germline V lookup: CDR1 SEHNR, CDR2 FQNEAQ (reference sequence). CDR3: CASSSETPHYEQYF. DNA of the CDR3: TGTGCCAGCAGCTCGGAAACCCCGCACTACGAGCAGTACTTC.

This clonotype was recorded at least ten times. The chain joins TRBV19 to TRBJ1-2; D remains ambiguous. Looked up from germline, CDR1 is LNHDA and CDR2 is SQIVND (reference sequence). There are 14 residues in the CDR3. V lost 5 bases and J lost 3, with 13 bases in between. CDR3 nucleotide sequence: TGTGCCAGTAGTGGTCCGCCGGAATACTATGGCTACACCTTC. Encoded protein: CASSGPPEYYGYTF.

This clonotype came up many times. The chain uses TRBV29-1 and TRBJ2-1; 10 bases are shared with TRBD2. This CDR3 is built from 14 residues. V shed 7 bases and J 8 bases; nucleotides not matched to a gene: 11. CDR1 and CDR2 (germline): SQVTM, ANQGSEA. CDR3 in amino acids: CSAQTSGWVYEQFF. The CDR3 DNA is TGCAGCGCACAGACTAGCGGGTGGGTGTATGAGCAGTTCTTC.

This clonotype occurred many times. The chain combines TRBV10-3 with TRBJ2-1; no clear D. CDR1 is ENHRY, CDR2 SYGVKD, per germline. V gave up 4 bases and J gave up 5 bases, with 3 bases separating them. The CDR3 totals 11 residues. The chain's CDR3 is CAISGDNEQFF. CDR3 bases: TGTGCCATCAGTGGTGACAATGAGCAGTTCTTC.

In this sample, this clonotype turned up many times. V gene TRBV12-3 or TRBV12-4 combines with J gene TRBJ2-5, with a possible D match to TRBD1 (7 bases). Trimming pared 6 bases from V and 1 base from J, leaving 15 bases between. The CDR3 runs 15 residues. The DNA of the CDR3 is TGTGCCAGCAGGGAAAACAGGGGAGGCCAAGAGACCCAGTACTTC. This sequence encodes CASRENRGGQETQYF.

This clonotype was seen more than once but under ten times. The V call is TRBV20-1, the J call TRBJ2-1, with TRBD1 as a possible D gene (6 bases). The CDR3 contains 11 residues. Germline V gene data show CDR1 as DFQATT and CDR2 as SNEGSKA (reference sequence). V was shortened by 3 bases and J by 15 bases, with 15 bases between the two germline ends. CDR3 protein: CSASHGTNPFF. The CDR3 DNA sequence: TGCAGTGCTAGCCACGGGACAAACCCGTTCTTC.

This clonotype has more than one count but fewer than ten. The CDR3 loop reads CASRHRRATPDTQYF. Written as DNA, the CDR3 is TGTGCCAGCAGACACCGGCGGGCCACTCCAGATACGCAGTATTTT. V and J are TRBV7-2 and TRBJ2-3, with TRBD2 as a possible D gene (5 bases). The length of the CDR3 is 15 residues. The germline gives CDR1 SGHTA, CDR2 FQGNSA. V lost 6 bases and J 4 bases, leaving 17 bases between the germline ends. The full variable domain, rest sourced from reference TRBV7-2 and TRBJ2-3, is GAGVSQSPSNKVTEKGKDVELRCDPISGHTALYWYRQSLGQGLEFLIYFQGNSAPDKSGLPSDRFSAERTGGSVSTLTIQRTQQEDSAVYLCASRHRRATPDTQYFGPGTRLTVL.